A selection of T cell receptor beta chains follows, all from one sample in a study of T cell repertoires in cytomegalovirus infection. TCRdb used MiXCR to reprocess the reads, holding one entry per CDR3 protein. Of 680,000 or so distinct CDR3 sequences listed, 35% are singletons. The specimen was PBMCs. Receptor source: a human donor in good health (CMV status not recorded). Some clones in this sample may be carry-over from other donors' samples. The conserved cysteine and the conserved F or W are not part of the CDR3 here. Fields, in order: J gene, D gene, V gene, CDR3 protein. The D gene is left open where the match is weak.

TRBJ2-7,-,TRBV2,ASISNSYEQY
TRBJ2-2,-,TRBV7-2,ASSLVGAGGELF
TRBJ2-1,TRBD1,TRBV4-2,ASSSWTGASYNEQF
TRBJ2-1,-,TRBV7-9,ASSQFEGGEQF
TRBJ2-7,TRBD1,TRBV7-2,ASSLRGTGAYEQY
TRBJ2-7,TRBD2,TRBV4-1,ASKTWLTSWDEQY
TRBJ1-5,-,TRBV20-1,SARDPIWGGNQPQH
TRBJ2-1,-,TRBV12-3/TRBV12-4,ASRQGRNNEQF
TRBJ1-6,-,TRBV7-8,ASSLDLNPWDSPLH
TRBJ2-4,-,TRBV19,ASSVTGRGNIQY
TRBJ2-1,TRBD2,TRBV29-1,SVRRGGSDEQF
TRBJ1-1,-,TRBV14,ASSQEVGRDLNTEAF
TRBJ2-5,-,TRBV12-3/TRBV12-4,ASSYAGTAQETQS
TRBJ1-5,TRBD1,TRBV27,ASSSTGAVRGNQPQH
TRBJ1-5,-,TRBV12-3/TRBV12-4,ASLGRIGQPQH
TRBJ2-3,TRBD2,TRBV20-1,SARVRGVDTQY
TRBJ2-7,TRBD1,TRBV7-6,ASSLAGTDHTREQY
TRBJ1-1,-,TRBV7-6,ASSSPGPNTEAF
TRBJ2-3,-,TRBV27,ASSGHFTDTQY
TRBJ2-1,-,TRBV28,AGSRNPDNEQF
TRBJ1-2,TRBD1,TRBV12-3/TRBV12-4,ASSFGRGNYGYT
TRBJ1-6,-,TRBV28,ASPGLNSPLH
TRBJ2-1,-,TRBV13,ASSLVTVTYNEQF
TRBJ2-5,TRBD2,TRBV3-1,ASRSSGRVYQETQY
TRBJ2-7,-,TRBV19,ASSRTLVYEQY
TRBJ2-1,TRBD2,TRBV2,ASSDSGGLNEQF
TRBJ1-5,-,TRBV18,ASSPGPTRRNQPQH
TRBJ2-7,-,TRBV29-1,SVDAGNAYEQY
TRBJ2-3,-,TRBV24-1,ATSDRNYGTDTQY
TRBJ2-5,TRBD1,TRBV20-1,SASDRGSLETQY
TRBJ2-4,TRBD2,TRBV28,ASSLNRGGNIQY
TRBJ2-3,TRBD2,TRBV6-6,ASSRTSGRGGDTQY
TRBJ1-1,-,TRBV12-3/TRBV12-4,ASSLGWGNTEAF
TRBJ2-5,-,TRBV7-8,ASSLYDNSAKTQY
TRBJ2-1,TRBD2,TRBV3-1,ASSAASGEYNEQF
TRBJ1-6,-,TRBV14,ASSQEISWPLH
TRBJ2-7,TRBD2,TRBV28,ASSLGQGLAGRGYEQY
TRBJ1-1,-,TRBV6-1,ASSSEGVNTEAF
TRBJ1-4,-,TRBV29-1,SVESKGEKLF
TRBJ2-3,TRBD2,TRBV19,ASSEGAGGLPRTDTQY
TRBJ1-1,-,TRBV3-1,ASSHRGLFEAF
TRBJ2-3,-,TRBV28,ASSALDRDTQY
TRBJ2-4,TRBD2,TRBV7-2,ASSPRPGASGGKNIQY
TRBJ1-1,-,TRBV12-3/TRBV12-4,ASSFHRGANTEAF
TRBJ1-6,-,TRBV7-4,ASSPPAQGSSSPLH
TRBJ2-3,-,TRBV12-3/TRBV12-4,ASSLDTSPTDTQY
TRBJ2-3,-,TRBV27,ASSIYSGSTDTQY
TRBJ1-5,-,TRBV7-8,ASRSGGGPSNQPQH
TRBJ2-3,-,TRBV24-1,ATSDLRDKGFTSTDTQY
TRBJ2-7,-,TRBV2,ASRLRSTYEPY
TRBJ2-1,TRBD2,TRBV27,ASSSKRLAGGSPYNEQF
TRBJ2-4,TRBD2,TRBV28,ASRTPGGHIQY
TRBJ2-3,TRBD1,TRBV2,ASTSDRGSTDTQY
TRBJ1-6,TRBD1,TRBV6-1,ASRKTGEGRNSPLH